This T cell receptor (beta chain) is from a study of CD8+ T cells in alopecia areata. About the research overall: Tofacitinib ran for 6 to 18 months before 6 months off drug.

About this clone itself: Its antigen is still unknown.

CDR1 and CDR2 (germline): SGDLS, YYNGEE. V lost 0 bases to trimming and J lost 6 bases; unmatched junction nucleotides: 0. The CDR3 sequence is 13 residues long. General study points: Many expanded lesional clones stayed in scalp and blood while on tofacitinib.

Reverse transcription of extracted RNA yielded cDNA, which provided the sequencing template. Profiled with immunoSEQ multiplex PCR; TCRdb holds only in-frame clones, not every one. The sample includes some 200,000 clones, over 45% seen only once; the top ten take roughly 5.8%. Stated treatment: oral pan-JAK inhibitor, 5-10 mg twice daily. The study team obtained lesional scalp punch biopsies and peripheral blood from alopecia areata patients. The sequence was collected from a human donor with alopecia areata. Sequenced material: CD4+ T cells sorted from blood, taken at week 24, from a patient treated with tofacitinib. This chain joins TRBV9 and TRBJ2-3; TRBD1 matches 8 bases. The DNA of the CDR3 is TGTGCCAGCAGCGTAGGGGACAGGGATACGCAGTATTTT. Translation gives CASSVGDRDTQYF.